This T cell receptor (beta chain) is from a study of human T cells and chemical hapten exposure. The library labeled individual cDNA molecules by adding unique molecular identifiers to them. In the authors' workflow: Samples ranged from 23,224 to 690,600 TCRs, with a median of approximately 100,000. In TCRdb, the 5' RACE reads were re-called with MiXCR into one record per CDR3 protein. These V and J calls are TCRdb output, not the study's own analysis. The repertoire holds around 100,000 distinct CDR3 sequences, roughly a fifth seen once, with 2.5% to 3% in the top ten. This clonotype was seen more than once but under ten times. Its antigen is currently unknown. The total RNA was obtained from whole blood that was not fractionated. Study outcomes and limitations: Among TCRs, those above 1 in 1000 frequency were unaffected by DPC sensitization.

This clonotype originated in a human donor in good health.

The CDR3 is CASSFTSPGANVLTF. CDR3 nucleotides: TGTGCCAGCAGCTTTACTAGCCCTGGGGCCAACGTCCTGACTTTC. The J gene is TRBJ2-6, the V gene TRBV28; weak D call: TRBD2 (6 bases). CDR1 MDHEN and CDR2 SYDVKM come from the germline V gene. The CDR3 spans 15 residues. V was cut by 6 bases and J by 2 bases, with 11 bases left in between.